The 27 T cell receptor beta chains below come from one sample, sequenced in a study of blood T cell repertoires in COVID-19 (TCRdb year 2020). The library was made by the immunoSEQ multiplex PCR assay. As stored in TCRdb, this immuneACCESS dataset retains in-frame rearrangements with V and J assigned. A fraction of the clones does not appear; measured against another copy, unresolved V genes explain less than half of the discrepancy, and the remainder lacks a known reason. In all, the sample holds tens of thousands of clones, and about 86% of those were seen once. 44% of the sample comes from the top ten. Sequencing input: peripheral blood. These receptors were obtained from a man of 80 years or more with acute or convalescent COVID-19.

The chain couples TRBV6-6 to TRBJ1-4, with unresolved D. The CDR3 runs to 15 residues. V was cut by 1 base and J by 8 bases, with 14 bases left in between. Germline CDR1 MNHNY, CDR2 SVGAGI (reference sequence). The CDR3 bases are TGTGCCAGCAGTTACTGGGCAGGCGAGCCCGAAAAACTGTTTTTT. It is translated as CASSYWAGEPEKLFF.

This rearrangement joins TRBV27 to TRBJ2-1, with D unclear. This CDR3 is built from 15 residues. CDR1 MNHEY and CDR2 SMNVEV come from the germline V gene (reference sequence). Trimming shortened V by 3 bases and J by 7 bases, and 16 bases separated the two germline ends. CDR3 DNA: TGTGCCAGCAGTTTGCTCACCCAGGTCTCTAATGAGCAGTTCTTC. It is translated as CASSLLTQVSNEQFF.

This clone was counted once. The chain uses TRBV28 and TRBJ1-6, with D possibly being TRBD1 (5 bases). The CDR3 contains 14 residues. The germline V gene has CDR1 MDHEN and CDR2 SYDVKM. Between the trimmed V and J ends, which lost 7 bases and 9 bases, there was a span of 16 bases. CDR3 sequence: CASIRQPMSSPLHF. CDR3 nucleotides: TGTGCCAGCATCCGACAGCCTATGAGTTCACCCCTCCACTTT.

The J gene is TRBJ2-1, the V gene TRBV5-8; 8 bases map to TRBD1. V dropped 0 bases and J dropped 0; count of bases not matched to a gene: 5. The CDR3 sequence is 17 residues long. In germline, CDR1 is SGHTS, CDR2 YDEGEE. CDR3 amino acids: CASSLVGQASSYNEQFF. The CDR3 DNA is TGTGCCAGCAGCTTGGTGGGACAGGCAAGCTCCTACAATGAGCAGTTCTTC.

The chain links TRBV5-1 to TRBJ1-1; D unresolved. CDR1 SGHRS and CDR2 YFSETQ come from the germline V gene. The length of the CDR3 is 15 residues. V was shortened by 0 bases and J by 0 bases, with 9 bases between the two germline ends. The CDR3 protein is CASSLVDLLNTEAFF. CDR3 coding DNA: TGCGCCAGCAGCTTGGTGGACTTATTGAACACTGAAGCTTTCTTT.

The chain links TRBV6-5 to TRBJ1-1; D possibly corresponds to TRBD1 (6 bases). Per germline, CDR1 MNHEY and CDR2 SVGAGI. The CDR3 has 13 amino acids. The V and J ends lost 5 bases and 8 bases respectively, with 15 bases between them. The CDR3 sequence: CASSTPGTMEAFF. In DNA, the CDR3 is TGTGCCAGCAGTACCCCCGGGACAATGGAAGCTTTCTTT.

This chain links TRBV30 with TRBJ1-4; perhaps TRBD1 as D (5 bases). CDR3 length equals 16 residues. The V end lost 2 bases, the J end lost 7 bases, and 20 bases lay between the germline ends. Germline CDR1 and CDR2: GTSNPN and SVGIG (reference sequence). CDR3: CAWSKGVRVIGEKLFF. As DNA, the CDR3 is TGTGCCTGGAGTAAAGGGGTTAGAGTTATTGGTGAAAAACTGTTTTTT.

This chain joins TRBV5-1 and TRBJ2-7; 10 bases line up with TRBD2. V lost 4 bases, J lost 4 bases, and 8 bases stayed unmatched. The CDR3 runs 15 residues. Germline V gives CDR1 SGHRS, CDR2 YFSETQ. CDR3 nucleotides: TGCGCCAGCAGCCGAGCCACGACTAGCGGGTACGAGCAGTACTTC. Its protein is CASSRATTSGYEQYF.

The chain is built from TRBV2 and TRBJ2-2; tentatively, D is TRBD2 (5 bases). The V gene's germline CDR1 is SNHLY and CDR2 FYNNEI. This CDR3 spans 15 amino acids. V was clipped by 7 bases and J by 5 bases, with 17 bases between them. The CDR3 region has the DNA TGTGCCAGCAAGGGAGAGGGTACCCTGACCGGGGAGCTGTTTTTT. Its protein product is CASKGEGTLTGELFF.

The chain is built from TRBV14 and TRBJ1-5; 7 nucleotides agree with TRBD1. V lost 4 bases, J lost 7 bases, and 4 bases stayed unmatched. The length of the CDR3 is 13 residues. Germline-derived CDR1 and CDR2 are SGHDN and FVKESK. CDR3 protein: CASSRGQAQPQHF. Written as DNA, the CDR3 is TGTGCCAGCAGCCGAGGACAGGCCCAGCCCCAGCATTTT.

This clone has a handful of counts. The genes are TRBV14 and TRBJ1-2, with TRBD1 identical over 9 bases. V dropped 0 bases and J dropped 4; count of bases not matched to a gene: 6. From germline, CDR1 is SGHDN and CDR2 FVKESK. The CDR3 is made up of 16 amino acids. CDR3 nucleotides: TGTGCCAGCAGCCAAGAGCTTAACAGGGGGCCCTATGGCTACACCTTC. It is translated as CASSQELNRGPYGYTF.

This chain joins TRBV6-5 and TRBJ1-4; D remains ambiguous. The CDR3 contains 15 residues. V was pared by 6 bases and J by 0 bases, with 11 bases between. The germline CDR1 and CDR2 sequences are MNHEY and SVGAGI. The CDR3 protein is CASRNFLATNEKLFF. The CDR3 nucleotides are TGTGCCAGCAGAAACTTCCTTGCAACTAATGAAAAACTGTTTTTT.

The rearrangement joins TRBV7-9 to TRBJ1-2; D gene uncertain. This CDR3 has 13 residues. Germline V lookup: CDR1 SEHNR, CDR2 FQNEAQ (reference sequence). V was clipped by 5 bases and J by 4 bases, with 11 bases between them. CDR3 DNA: TGTGCCAGCAGCCTTACAGTTTTCTATGGCTACACCTTC. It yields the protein CASSLTVFYGYTF.

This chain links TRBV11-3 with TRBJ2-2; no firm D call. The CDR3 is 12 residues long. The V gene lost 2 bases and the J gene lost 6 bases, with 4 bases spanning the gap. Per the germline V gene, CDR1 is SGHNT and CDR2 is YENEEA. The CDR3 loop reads CASSLSSGELFF. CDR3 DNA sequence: TGTGCCAGCAGCTTATCTTCCGGGGAGCTGTTTTTT.

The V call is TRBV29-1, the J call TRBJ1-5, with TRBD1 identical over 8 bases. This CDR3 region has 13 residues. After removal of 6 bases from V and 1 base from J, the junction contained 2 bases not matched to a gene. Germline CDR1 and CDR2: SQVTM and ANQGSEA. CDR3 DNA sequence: TGCAGCGTACAGGGGGAGAGCAATCAGCCCCAGCATTTT. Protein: CSVQGESNQPQHF.

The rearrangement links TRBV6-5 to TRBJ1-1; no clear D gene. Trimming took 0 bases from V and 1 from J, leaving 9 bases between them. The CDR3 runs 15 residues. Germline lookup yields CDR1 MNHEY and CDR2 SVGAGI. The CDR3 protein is CASSYSPGENTEAFF. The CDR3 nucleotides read TGTGCCAGCAGTTACTCGCCAGGTGAGAACACTGAAGCTTTCTTT.

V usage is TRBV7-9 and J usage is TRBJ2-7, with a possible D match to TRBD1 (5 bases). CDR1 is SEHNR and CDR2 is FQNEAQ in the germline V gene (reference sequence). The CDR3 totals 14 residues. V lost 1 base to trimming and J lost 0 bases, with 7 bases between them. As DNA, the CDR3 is TGTGCCAGCAGCTTAGTCGACAGCTCCTACGAGCAGTACTTC. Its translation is CASSLVDSSYEQYF. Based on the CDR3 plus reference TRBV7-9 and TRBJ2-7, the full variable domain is DTGVSQNPRHKITKRGQNVTFRCDPISEHNRLYWYRQTLGQGPEFLTYFQNEAQLEKSRLLSDRFSAERPKGSFSTLEIQRTEQGDSAMYLCASSLVDSSYEQYFGPGTRLTVT.

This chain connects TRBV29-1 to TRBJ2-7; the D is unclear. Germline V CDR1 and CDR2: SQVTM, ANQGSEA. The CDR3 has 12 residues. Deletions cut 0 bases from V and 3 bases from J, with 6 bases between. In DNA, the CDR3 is TGCAGCGTTGAAGATACTAACTACGAGCAGTACTTC. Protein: CSVEDTNYEQYF.

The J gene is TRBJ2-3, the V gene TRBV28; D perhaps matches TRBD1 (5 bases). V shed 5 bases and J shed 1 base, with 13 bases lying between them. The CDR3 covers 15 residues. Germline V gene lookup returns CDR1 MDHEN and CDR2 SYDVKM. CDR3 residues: CASSLTAPRTDTQYF. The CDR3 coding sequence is TGTGCCAGCAGTCTGACAGCCCCGCGCACAGATACGCAGTATTTT.

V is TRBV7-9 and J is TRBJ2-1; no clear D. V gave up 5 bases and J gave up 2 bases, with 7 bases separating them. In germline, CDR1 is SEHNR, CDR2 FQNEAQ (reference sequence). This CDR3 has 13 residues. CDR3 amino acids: CASSPTTYNEQFF. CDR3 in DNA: TGTGCCAGCAGCCCTACCACCTACAATGAGCAGTTCTTC.

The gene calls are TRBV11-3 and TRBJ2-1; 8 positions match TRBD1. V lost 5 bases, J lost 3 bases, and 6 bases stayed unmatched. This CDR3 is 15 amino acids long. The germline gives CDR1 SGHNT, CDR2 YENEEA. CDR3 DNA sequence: TGTGCCAGCAGCCCCGGACAGGGCGTCTACAATGAGCAGTTCTTC. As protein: CASSPGQGVYNEQFF. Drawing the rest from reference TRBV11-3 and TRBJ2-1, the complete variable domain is EAGVVQSPRYKIIEKKQPVAFWCNPISGHNTLYWYLQNLGQGPELLIRYENEEAVDDSQLPKDRFSAERLKGVDSTLKIQPAELGDSAVYLCASSPGQGVYNEQFFGPGTRLTVL.

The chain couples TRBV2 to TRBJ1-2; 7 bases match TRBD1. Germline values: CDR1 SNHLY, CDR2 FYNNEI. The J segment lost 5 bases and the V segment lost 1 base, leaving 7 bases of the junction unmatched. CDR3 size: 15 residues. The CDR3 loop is CASSEGDSPHYGYTF. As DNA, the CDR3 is TGTGCCAGCAGTGAAGGGGACAGCCCCCATTATGGCTACACCTTC.

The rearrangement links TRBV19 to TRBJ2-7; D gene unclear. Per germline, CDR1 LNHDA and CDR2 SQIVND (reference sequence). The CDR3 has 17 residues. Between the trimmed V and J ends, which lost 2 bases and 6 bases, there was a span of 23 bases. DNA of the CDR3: TGTGCCAGTAGTATATCCAGGCCATTTAAGCTATACGCCGAGCAGTACTTC. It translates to CASSISRPFKLYAEQYF.

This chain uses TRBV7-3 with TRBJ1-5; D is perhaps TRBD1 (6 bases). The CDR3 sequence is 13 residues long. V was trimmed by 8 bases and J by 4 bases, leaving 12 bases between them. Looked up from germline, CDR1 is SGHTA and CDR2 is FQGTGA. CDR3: CASSKQGNQPQHF. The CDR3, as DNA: TGTGCCAGCTCTAAACAGGGTAATCAGCCCCAGCATTTT.

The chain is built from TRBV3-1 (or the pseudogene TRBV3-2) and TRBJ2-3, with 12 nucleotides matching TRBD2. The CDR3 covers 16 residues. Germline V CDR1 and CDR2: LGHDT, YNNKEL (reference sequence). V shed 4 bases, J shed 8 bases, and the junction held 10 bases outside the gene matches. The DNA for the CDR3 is TGTGCCAGCAGCCCCTCCCCTAGCGGGAGGGTTGGTACGCAGTATTTT. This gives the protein CASSPSPSGRVGTQYF.

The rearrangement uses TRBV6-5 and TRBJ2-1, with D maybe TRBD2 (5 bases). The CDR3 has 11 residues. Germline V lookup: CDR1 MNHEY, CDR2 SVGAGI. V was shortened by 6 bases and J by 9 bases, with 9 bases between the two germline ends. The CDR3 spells CASSGRGEQFF. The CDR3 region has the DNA TGTGCCAGCAGCGGACGGGGTGAGCAGTTCTTC.

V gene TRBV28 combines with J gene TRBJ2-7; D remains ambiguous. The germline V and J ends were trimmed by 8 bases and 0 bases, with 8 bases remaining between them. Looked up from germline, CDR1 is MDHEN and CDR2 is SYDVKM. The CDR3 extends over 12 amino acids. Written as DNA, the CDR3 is TGTGCCAGCTGCCGCAGCTCCTACGAGCAGTACTTC. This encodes CASCRSSYEQYF.